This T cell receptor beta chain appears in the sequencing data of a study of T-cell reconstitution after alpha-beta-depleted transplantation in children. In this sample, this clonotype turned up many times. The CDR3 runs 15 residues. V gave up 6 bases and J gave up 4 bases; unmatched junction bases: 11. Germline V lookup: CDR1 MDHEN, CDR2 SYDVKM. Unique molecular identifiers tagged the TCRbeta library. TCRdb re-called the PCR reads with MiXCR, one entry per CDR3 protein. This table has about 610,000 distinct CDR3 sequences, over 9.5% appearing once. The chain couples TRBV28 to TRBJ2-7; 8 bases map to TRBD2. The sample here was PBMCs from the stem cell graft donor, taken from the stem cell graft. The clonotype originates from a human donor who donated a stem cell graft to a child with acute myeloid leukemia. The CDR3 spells CASRLGGLVVYEQYF. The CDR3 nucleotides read TGTGCCAGCAGGCTAGGGGGACTAGTGGTATACGAGCAGTACTTC.